This T cell receptor beta chain was documented in a study of human T cells and chemical hapten exposure. TCRdb passed the RACE reads through MiXCR, listing each CDR3 protein once. The data hold some 340,000 distinct CDR3 sequences, with about 7% observed a single time. Deletions cut 1 base from V and 2 bases from J, with 11 bases between. Per the germline V gene, CDR1 is SGHDT and CDR2 is YYEEEE. This CDR3 has 15 residues. This clonotype was counted many times. Stated time point: patch test 1, 2 weeks after DPC sensitization. Treatment described: therapeutic diphenylcyclopropenone sensitization with weekly scalp DPC.

The sample here was whole blood, taken in connection with sensitization to the hapten diphenylcyclopropenone (DPC). This receptor was obtained from a woman younger than 30 with alopecia areata. Some clones in this sample may be carry-over from other donors' samples. This chain uses TRBV5-6 with TRBJ2-3; maybe TRBD2 (5 bases). CDR3: CASSLSEGYTDTQYF. The CDR3 DNA sequence: TGTGCCAGCAGCTTGTCAGAGGGTTACACAGATACGCAGTATTTT.